This TCR beta chain was documented in a study of shared clonotypes between healthy human individuals. The assay was immunoSEQ multiplex PCR, and TCRdb's table has in-frame clones only and misses some. The table lists 1.5 million to 2.5 million clones, roughly 95% of them singletons, with 0.9% to 1.5% in the top ten. The CDR3 extends over 15 amino acids. The V gene end was trimmed by 3 bases and the J gene end by 4 bases; junction bases not matched to a gene: 3. Germline values: CDR1 SNHLY, CDR2 FYNNEI. Study-wide results and caveats: Sampling included only blood; tissue repertoires likely differ. Shared clonotypes: approximately 4.5% naive CD4, approximately 3.4% naive CD8, 2.3% memory CD4, approximately 0.41% memory CD8.

On this clone itself: Its antigen is unknown.

Terminally differentiated effector memory CD45RA+ cells were excluded by CCR7 positive selection of CD45RO-negative cells. Material for sequencing was naive CD8+ T cells sorted from blood. This rearrangement joins TRBV2 to TRBJ2-3; 11 positions match TRBD1. The receptor's source is a man in his late teens or twenties in good health. The CDR3 protein is CASSDRTGGADTQYF. CDR3 DNA: TGTGCCAGCAGTGACAGGACAGGGGGCGCAGATACGCAGTATTTT.